The rows below give T cell receptor beta chains drawn from one sample of a study of cytomegalovirus exposure and HLA in healthy donors. Generated by immunoSEQ multiplex PCR, the TCRdb table keeps only in-frame clones and is missing some. The sample has approximately 190,000 clones, 82% seen once. Material for sequencing was PBMCs. The receptors stem from a woman between 18 and 29 years old in good health and CMV-seronegative. Both conserved end residues are part of each CDR3. D genes are given only for firm matches. Part of the rows lack a size; the others show once, few, many or a class for expanded clones.

V gene: TRBV7-9
clone size: once
D gene: TRBD1
J gene: TRBJ2-7
CDR3 DNA: TGTTCCAGCAGCTTCCGGGACAGGGATGGTCTCTTCTACGAGCAGTACTTC
CDR3 protein: CSSSFRDRDGLFYEQYF

V gene: TRBV4-2
clone size: NA
D gene: NA
J gene: TRBJ2-7
CDR3 DNA: TGTGCCAGCAGCCAAGAAATCCTTGCCTACGAGCAGTACTTC
CDR3 protein: CASSQEILAYEQYF

V gene: TRBV7-8
clone size: NA
D gene: TRBD2
J gene: TRBJ2-1
CDR3 DNA: TGTGCCAGCTGGACTAGCGGAAACAATGAGCAGTTCTTC
CDR3 protein: CASWTSGNNEQFF

V gene: TRBV5-1
clone size: NA
D gene: TRBD2
J gene: TRBJ2-7
CDR3 DNA: TGCGCCAGCAGCTTGGATGGCGGGGGGCACTCCTACGAGCAGTACTTC
CDR3 protein: CASSLDGGGHSYEQYF

V gene: TRBV5-4
clone size: NA
D gene: TRBD1
J gene: TRBJ1-1
CDR3 DNA: TGTGCCAGCAGCTTGGGATTCCGGGACAGGCGAGGGGTGAACACTGAAGCTTTCTTT
CDR3 protein: CASSLGFRDRRGVNTEAFF

V gene: TRBV5-8
clone size: once
D gene: NA
J gene: TRBJ1-1
CDR3 DNA: TGTGCCAGCAGCTTAACGAGAGCCGAAGCTTTCTTT
CDR3 protein: CASSLTRAEAFF

V gene: TRBV5-1
clone size: NA
D gene: TRBD1
J gene: TRBJ2-2
CDR3 DNA: TGCGCCAGCAGCAGGGGGACAGGGGCGTACACCGGGGAGCTGTTTTTT
CDR3 protein: CASSRGTGAYTGELFF

V gene: TRBV6-6
clone size: NA
D gene: NA
J gene: TRBJ2-2
CDR3 DNA: TGTGCCAGCAGTTACTCGGGCGGGGTCACCGGGGAGCTGTTTTTT
CDR3 protein: CASSYSGGVTGELFF

V gene: TRBV6-6
clone size: NA
D gene: NA
J gene: TRBJ2-2
CDR3 DNA: TGTGCCAGCAGTTCACGGGACATGGAGCTGTTTTTT
CDR3 protein: CASSSRDMELFF

V gene: TRBV19
clone size: NA
D gene: NA
J gene: TRBJ2-1
CDR3 DNA: TGTGCCAGTAGTGGACTCTGGGAGAATGAGCAGTTCTTC
CDR3 protein: CASSGLWENEQFF

V gene: TRBV19
clone size: NA
D gene: NA
J gene: TRBJ2-5
CDR3 DNA: TGTGCCAGTAGAGTCACAGGGAGTGAGACCCAGTACTTC
CDR3 protein: CASRVTGSETQYF

V gene: TRBV4-1
clone size: NA
D gene: TRBD1
J gene: TRBJ2-3
CDR3 DNA: TGCGCCAGCAGCCTCCTAGCCGGGACAGGGGGCACAGATACGCAGTATTTT
CDR3 protein: CASSLLAGTGGTDTQYF

V gene: TRBV27
clone size: NA
D gene: NA
J gene: TRBJ2-7
CDR3 DNA: TGTGCCAGCAGGGGAAGGGGGGGTGTAATCGAGCAGTACTTC
CDR3 protein: CASRGRGGVIEQYF

V gene: TRBV6-5
clone size: NA
D gene: NA
J gene: TRBJ1-1
CDR3 DNA: TGTGCCAGCTCTCACGGTAGGGAGGACACTGAAGCTTTCTTT
CDR3 protein: CASSHGREDTEAFF

V gene: TRBV30
clone size: NA
D gene: TRBD2
J gene: TRBJ2-7
CDR3 DNA: TGTGCCTGGAGTGTAACCCGGACTAGCGGGACCCACAGGGAGCAGTACTTC
CDR3 protein: CAWSVTRTSGTHREQYF

V gene: TRBV7-9
clone size: NA
D gene: NA
J gene: TRBJ2-5
CDR3 DNA: TGTGCCAGCAGCGCCTCAGGGGCCAGGGGGACCCAGTACTTC
CDR3 protein: CASSASGARGTQYF

V gene: TRBV6-1
clone size: NA
D gene: NA
J gene: TRBJ1-6
CDR3 DNA: TGTGCCAGCAGTGATGGCAGGTACTCTTCACCCCTCCACTTT
CDR3 protein: CASSDGRYSSPLHF

V gene: TRBV15
clone size: NA
D gene: NA
J gene: TRBJ1-5
CDR3 DNA: TGTGCCACCAAGGGATTAGGACGGACAATTGATCAGCCCCAGCATTTT
CDR3 protein: CATKGLGRTIDQPQHF

V gene: TRBV2
clone size: NA
D gene: NA
J gene: TRBJ1-2
CDR3 DNA: TGTGCCAGCAGTGAAGGGACAGCCCACTATGGCTACACCTTC
CDR3 protein: CASSEGTAHYGYTF

V gene: TRBV7-2
clone size: few
D gene: TRBD2
J gene: TRBJ2-3
CDR3 DNA: TGTGCCAGCAGCGCGGGGACTAGCGGGGGCCCAGATACGCAGTATTTT
CDR3 protein: CASSAGTSGGPDTQYF

V gene: TRBV7-9
clone size: NA
D gene: TRBD1
J gene: TRBJ1-2
CDR3 DNA: TGTGCCAGCAGTCCCCCGGGACAGGGCTACTATGGCTACACCTTC
CDR3 protein: CASSPPGQGYYGYTF

V gene: TRBV5-1
clone size: few
D gene: NA
J gene: TRBJ2-7
CDR3 DNA: TGCGCCAGCAGGGAGGAAACACTCGGCGAGCAGTACTTC
CDR3 protein: CASREETLGEQYF

V gene: TRBV5-8
clone size: NA
D gene: TRBD1
J gene: TRBJ1-5
CDR3 DNA: TGTGCCAGCAGCCCGAGGACAGGGAGGATCTTGAGCAATCAGCCCCAGCATTTT
CDR3 protein: CASSPRTGRILSNQPQHF

V gene: TRBV5-1
clone size: NA
D gene: TRBD1
J gene: TRBJ2-5
CDR3 DNA: TGCGCCAGCAGCTTGGCCCTCGGGACAGGTCAAGAGACCCAGTACTTC
CDR3 protein: CASSLALGTGQETQYF

V gene: TRBV5-1
clone size: few
D gene: TRBD1
J gene: TRBJ2-7
CDR3 DNA: TGCGCCAGCAGCTTGGCCCGACAGGGAGAGGGATACGAGCAGTACTTC
CDR3 protein: CASSLARQGEGYEQYF

V gene: TRBV7-8
clone size: NA
D gene: TRBD2
J gene: TRBJ2-5
CDR3 DNA: TGTGCCAGCAGCTTAGGGCTAGCGGGAGGGTCGTACCAAGAGACCCAGTACTTC
CDR3 protein: CASSLGLAGGSYQETQYF

V gene: TRBV6-5
clone size: NA
D gene: NA
J gene: TRBJ2-7
CDR3 DNA: TGTGCCAGCAGCCGGGACATTAAGTACGAGCAGTACTTC
CDR3 protein: CASSRDIKYEQYF

V gene: TRBV7-3
clone size: NA
D gene: NA
J gene: TRBJ1-1
CDR3 DNA: TGTGCCAGCAGCCCCGACATGAACACTGAAGCTTTCTTT
CDR3 protein: CASSPDMNTEAFF

V gene: TRBV28
clone size: NA
D gene: TRBD2
J gene: TRBJ2-7
CDR3 DNA: TGTGCCAGCAAGGGAGGGGATTCCTACGAGCAGTACTTC
CDR3 protein: CASKGGDSYEQYF

V gene: TRBV10-2
clone size: NA
D gene: TRBD2
J gene: TRBJ2-5
CDR3 DNA: TGCGCCAGCAGTCGCGGGACTAGCGGGGGCGAACCCCAAGAGACCCAGTACTTC
CDR3 protein: CASSRGTSGGEPQETQYF

V gene: TRBV28
clone size: once
D gene: TRBD1
J gene: TRBJ1-5
CDR3 DNA: TGTGCCAGCAGGCCTTCATCCGGGACAGGTAGCAATCAGCCCCAGCATTTT
CDR3 protein: CASRPSSGTGSNQPQHF

V gene: TRBV19
clone size: NA
D gene: NA
J gene: TRBJ1-1
CDR3 DNA: TGTGCCAGTAGTATAGTTCCTTACACTGAAGCTTTCTTT
CDR3 protein: CASSIVPYTEAFF

V gene: TRBV11-2
clone size: NA
D gene: TRBD2
J gene: TRBJ2-1
CDR3 DNA: TGTGCCAGCAGCCCATTCGAGGGACTAGGGAACGAGCAGTTCTTC
CDR3 protein: CASSPFEGLGNEQFF

V gene: TRBV28
clone size: NA
D gene: NA
J gene: TRBJ1-1
CDR3 DNA: TGTGCCAGCAGGCTGAACAGGGCGACTGAAGCTTTCTTT
CDR3 protein: CASRLNRATEAFF

V gene: TRBV29-1
clone size: NA
D gene: TRBD2
J gene: TRBJ2-1
CDR3 DNA: TGCAGCGTTGAAGGACTAGCGGGAGTTCTTAGGTACAATGAGCAGTTCTTC
CDR3 protein: CSVEGLAGVLRYNEQFF

V gene: TRBV2
clone size: NA
D gene: TRBD1
J gene: TRBJ1-4
CDR3 DNA: TGTGCCAGCAAGAACCGGGACAGCCTAGAAAAACTGTTTTTT
CDR3 protein: CASKNRDSLEKLFF

V gene: TRBV10-1
clone size: NA
D gene: TRBD1
J gene: TRBJ1-5
CDR3 DNA: TGCGCCAGCAGTAAAACAGGGGACAATCAGCCCCAGCATTTT
CDR3 protein: CASSKTGDNQPQHF

V gene: TRBV18
clone size: NA
D gene: TRBD1
J gene: TRBJ2-1
CDR3 DNA: TGTGCCAGCTCACCACCGCGACAGGGATCCTACAATGAGCAGTTCTTC
CDR3 protein: CASSPPRQGSYNEQFF

V gene: TRBV5-5
clone size: NA
D gene: NA
J gene: TRBJ1-2
CDR3 DNA: TGTGCCAGCAGCTCGGACAGAGATGGCTACACCTTC
CDR3 protein: CASSSDRDGYTF

V gene: TRBV6-5
clone size: once
D gene: NA
J gene: TRBJ1-2
CDR3 DNA: TGTGCCAGCAGTTATGGCAGTCCCAACTATGGCTACACCTTC
CDR3 protein: CASSYGSPNYGYTF

V gene: TRBV28
clone size: NA
D gene: TRBD2
J gene: TRBJ2-4
CDR3 DNA: TGTGCCAGCAGTGGGGGACTAGCAGGGCAGATTCAGTACTTC
CDR3 protein: CASSGGLAGQIQYF

V gene: TRBV27
clone size: NA
D gene: TRBD1
J gene: TRBJ1-4
CDR3 DNA: TGTGCCAGCAGTCTACACGGACAGGGCGAAATTGCAACTAATGAAAAACTGTTTTTT
CDR3 protein: CASSLHGQGEIATNEKLFF

V gene: TRBV11-2
clone size: NA
D gene: NA
J gene: TRBJ2-2
CDR3 DNA: TGTGCCAGCAGCTTAAATTCAGGCGCGAACACCGGGGAGCTGTTTTTT
CDR3 protein: CASSLNSGANTGELFF

V gene: TRBV19
clone size: NA
D gene: TRBD1
J gene: TRBJ2-5
CDR3 DNA: TGTGCCAGTAGTATCGGACCCGACAGGGGGAGGAAAGAGACCCAGTACTTC
CDR3 protein: CASSIGPDRGRKETQYF

V gene: TRBV7-2
clone size: NA
D gene: NA
J gene: TRBJ2-3
CDR3 DNA: TGTGCCAGCAGCTTAATCGGGGGAGTTAGGACAGATACGCAGTATTTT
CDR3 protein: CASSLIGGVRTDTQYF

V gene: TRBV30
clone size: NA
D gene: NA
J gene: TRBJ1-1
CDR3 DNA: TGTGCCACGGGCTTGCAGGGGAACACTGAAGCTTTCTTT
CDR3 protein: CATGLQGNTEAFF

V gene: TRBV7-9
clone size: NA
D gene: TRBD1
J gene: TRBJ1-5
CDR3 DNA: TGTGCCAGCAGCGCCGGGACAGGGGACGGTCAGCCCCAGCATTTT
CDR3 protein: CASSAGTGDGQPQHF

V gene: TRBV18
clone size: NA
D gene: NA
J gene: TRBJ1-1
CDR3 DNA: TGTGCCAGCTCACCGACTCGTGGTACTAACACTGAAGCTTTCTTT
CDR3 protein: CASSPTRGTNTEAFF

V gene: TRBV14
clone size: NA
D gene: TRBD1
J gene: TRBJ1-2
CDR3 DNA: TGTGCCAGCAGCCCTGGACAGGTTGGGGGTTATGGCTACACCTTC
CDR3 protein: CASSPGQVGGYGYTF

V gene: TRBV28
clone size: NA
D gene: NA
J gene: TRBJ2-7
CDR3 DNA: TGTGCCAGCAGGGGCAGGGTTTACGAGCAGTACTTC
CDR3 protein: CASRGRVYEQYF

V gene: TRBV7-9
clone size: few
D gene: NA
J gene: TRBJ2-2
CDR3 DNA: TGTGCCAGCAGGCAACAGGGAAACACCGGGGAGCTGTTTTTT
CDR3 protein: CASRQQGNTGELFF

V gene: TRBV5-1
clone size: NA
D gene: NA
J gene: TRBJ2-2
CDR3 DNA: TGCGCCAGCAGCTTGGCTTCGGGGACCGGGGAGCTGTTTTTT
CDR3 protein: CASSLASGTGELFF

V gene: TRBV6-5
clone size: NA
D gene: NA
J gene: TRBJ1-5
CDR3 DNA: TGTGCCAGCAGCTTAAGCGAGGGATGGGATCAGCCCCAGCATTTT
CDR3 protein: CASSLSEGWDQPQHF

V gene: TRBV7-2
clone size: NA
D gene: TRBD1
J gene: TRBJ2-5
CDR3 DNA: TGTGCCAGCAGCTTAAGACGGGGGACAGGGGATATACGAGAGACCCAGTACTTC
CDR3 protein: CASSLRRGTGDIRETQYF

V gene: TRBV28
clone size: NA
D gene: TRBD1
J gene: TRBJ2-7
CDR3 DNA: TGTGCCAGCACGGGACAGCTCTACGAGCAGTACTTC
CDR3 protein: CASTGQLYEQYF

V gene: TRBV7-9
clone size: NA
D gene: TRBD1
J gene: TRBJ1-2
CDR3 DNA: TGTGCCAGCACCACAGGGGTTGGTGGCTACACCTTC
CDR3 protein: CASTTGVGGYTF

V gene: TRBV19
clone size: NA
D gene: NA
J gene: TRBJ2-5
CDR3 DNA: TGTGCCAGTAGTGACAGCCAAGAGACCCAGTACTTC
CDR3 protein: CASSDSQETQYF